The 13 T cell receptor beta chains presented below share a single source sample, sequenced in a study of regulatory T cells in long-lasting Graves disease. Libraries of TCR beta came from iRepertoire HTBI primers plus Arm-PCR of CDR3 regions. TCRdb reprocessed the multiplex PCR reads with MiXCR, giving one entry per CDR3 protein. The table lists a few hundred thousand distinct CDR3 sequences, 15% of them singletons. Sample time point: newly diagnosed GD, antithyroid drugs for less than 3 months. Isolated PBMC RNA provided the starting material for the TCR library. The sample was also reused in another study, on T cells in Graves' hyperthyroidism and ophthalmopathy.

The sample in question was peripheral blood mononuclear cells (PBMCs), obtained at new diagnosis, from a patient treated with antithyroid drugs. The receptors here all came from a middle-aged woman with Graves disease.

This clonotype appeared many times. The chain carries TRBV5-5 and TRBJ2-7; possibly TRBD1 for D (6 bases). V dropped 6 bases and J dropped 2 bases, with 12 bases sitting between them. The CDR3 totals 13 residues. CDR1 is SGHKS, CDR2 YYEKEE, per germline (reference sequence). The CDR3 DNA reads TGTGCCAGCACCTCGACAGGAACCTACGAGCAGTACTTC. It is translated as CASTSTGTYEQYF.

This clonotype came up many times. V usage is TRBV6-1 and J usage is TRBJ2-3; TRBD1 matches at 7 bases. Germline trimming cut 10 bases from V and 5 bases from J; bases unmatched to any gene: 12. CDR3 length: 14 residues. Germline V lookup: CDR1 MNHNS, CDR2 SASEGT. This CDR3 reads CATQGGRVGDTQYF. CDR3 sequence (DNA): TGTGCCACCCAAGGGGGCAGGGTAGGAGATACGCAGTATTTT.

The chain carries TRBV20-1 and TRBJ2-1, with 8 positions matching TRBD1. The CDR3 spans 15 residues. Germline CDR1 and CDR2: DFQATT and SNEGSKA (reference sequence). V lost 0 bases to trimming and J lost 9 bases; unmatched junction nucleotides: 10. CDR3 coding DNA: TGCAGTGCTAGAGATCGGTCCAGGGGGCGAGGTGAGCAGTTCTTC. Translating it yields CSARDRSRGRGEQFF.

V gene TRBV24-1 combines with J gene TRBJ2-1, with a possible D match to TRBD1 (5 bases). Trimming shortened V by 7 bases and J by 3 bases, and 12 bases separated the two germline ends. The germline V gene encodes CDR1 KGHDR and CDR2 SFDVKD. The CDR3 extends over 14 amino acids. The CDR3 reads CATSDSHHYNEQFF. The CDR3 region has the DNA TGTGCCACCAGCGACAGCCACCACTACAATGAGCAGTTCTTC.

This chain uses TRBV7-2 with TRBJ2-6; unclear D gene. CDR1 and CDR2 from the germline V gene are SGHTA and FQGNSA. V was clipped by 5 bases and J by 0 bases, with 8 bases between them. The CDR3 is made up of 15 amino acids. The CDR3 is CASSPLHSGANVLTF. In DNA form, the CDR3 reads TGTGCCAGCAGCCCGCTCCACTCTGGGGCCAACGTCCTGACTTTC.

The sample holds a few counts of this clonotype. V gene TRBV24-1 combines with J gene TRBJ2-1, with TRBD2 identical over 11 bases. CDR3 length equals 13 residues. Germline values: CDR1 KGHDR, CDR2 SFDVKD. The V segment lost 9 bases and the J segment 7 bases; nucleotides outside the gene matches: 4. The CDR3 DNA is TGTGCCACCGGGACTAGCGGCTTGAATGAGCAGTTCTTC. The encoded protein is CATGTSGLNEQFF.

This clonotype came up a few times. The chain links TRBV12-3 or TRBV12-4 to TRBJ1-1, with 7 bases matching TRBD1. The V segment lost 0 bases and the J segment 11 bases; nucleotides outside the gene matches: 0. There are 11 residues in the CDR3. The CDR3 DNA follows: TGTGCCAGCAGTTTAGCGGACAGGGCTTTCTTT. As protein: CASSLADRAFF.

On this clonotype itself: Because it lacks the conserved phenylalanine or tryptophan at the end, this CDR3 is likely a read error. The genes are TRBV10-3 and TRBJ2-7; 8 positions match TRBD2. The CDR3 length is 15 residues. V lost 3 bases, J lost 0 bases, and 4 bases stayed unmatched. The germline CDR1 and CDR2 sequences are ENHRY and SYGVKD. CDR3 nucleotides: TGTGCCATCAGTGAAACAGCGGGGGACTCCTACGAGCAGTACTCC. It specifies CAISETAGDSYEQYS.

This clonotype was detected ten times or more. This chain joins TRBV5-1 and TRBJ1-1; D unresolved. Between the trimmed V and J ends, which lost 4 bases and 7 bases, there was a span of 11 bases. Germline CDR1 reads SGHRS; CDR2 reads YFSETQ. The CDR3 runs to 12 residues. CDR3 DNA: TGCGCCAGCAGCAGGCCTGGATATGAAGCTTTCTTT. This codes for CASSRPGYEAFF.

This clonotype was detected many times. This chain connects TRBV13 to TRBJ2-7; 8 bases are a match to TRBD2. CDR1 and CDR2 (germline): PRHDT, FYEKMQ (reference sequence). The CDR3 consists of 14 residues. The ends lost 4 bases at V and 1 base at J; junction bases unmatched: 3. The DNA for the CDR3 is TGTGCCAGCAGCTGGAGCGGGAGTTCCTACGAGCAGTACTTC. It codes for CASSWSGSSYEQYF. Based on the CDR3 plus reference TRBV13 and TRBJ2-7, the full variable domain is AAGVIQSPRHLIKEKRETATLKCYPIPRHDTVYWYQQGPGQDPQFLISFYEKMQSDKGSIPDRFSAQQFSDYHSELNMSSLELGDSALYFCASSWSGSSYEQYFGPGTRLTVT.

This clonotype was counted at least ten times. The CDR3 coding sequence is TGTGCCAGCAGCTTTTTTAAGGGGGCAACCTACGAGCAGTACTTC. Translation: CASSFFKGATYEQYF. This chain links TRBV5-5 with TRBJ2-7; 7 bases are shared with TRBD1. Losses at the gene ends were 2 bases for V and 2 bases for J; bases not matched to a gene: 7. CDR1 and CDR2 from the germline V gene are SGHKS and YYEKEE (reference sequence). There are 15 residues in the CDR3.

This clonotype showed up many times. The rearrangement uses TRBV30 and TRBJ2-2; weak D call: TRBD2 (5 bases). The germline gives CDR1 GTSNPN, CDR2 SVGIG (reference sequence). The CDR3 is made up of 11 amino acids. Trimming took off 4 bases at V and 7 bases at J, with 7 bases between the two ends. The CDR3 protein is CAWTGIGELFF. The CDR3 DNA sequence: TGTGCCTGGACGGGAATCGGGGAGCTGTTTTTT.

This clonotype has ten or more counts. The V gene is TRBV19, the J gene TRBJ2-7; TRBD1 matches at 7 bases. Germline V gives CDR1 LNHDA, CDR2 SQIVND (reference sequence). V gave up 9 bases and J gave up 0 bases; unmatched junction bases: 5. CDR3 length: 13 residues. The CDR3 nucleotides are TGTGCCAGCCGGGACAGTAGCTCCTACGAGCAGTACTTC. This sequence encodes CASRDSSSYEQYF.